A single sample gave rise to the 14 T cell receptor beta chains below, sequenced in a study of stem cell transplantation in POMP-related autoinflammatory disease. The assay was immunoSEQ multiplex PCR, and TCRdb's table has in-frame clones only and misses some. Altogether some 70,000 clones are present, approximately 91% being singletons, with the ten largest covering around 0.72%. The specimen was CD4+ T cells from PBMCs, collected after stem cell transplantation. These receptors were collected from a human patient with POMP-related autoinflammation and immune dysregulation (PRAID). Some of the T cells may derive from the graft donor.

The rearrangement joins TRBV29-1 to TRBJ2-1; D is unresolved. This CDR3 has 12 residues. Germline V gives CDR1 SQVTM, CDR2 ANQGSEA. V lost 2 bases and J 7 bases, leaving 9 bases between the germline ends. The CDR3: CSVELWRNEQFF. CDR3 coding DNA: TGCAGCGTTGAATTGTGGCGAAATGAGCAGTTCTTC.

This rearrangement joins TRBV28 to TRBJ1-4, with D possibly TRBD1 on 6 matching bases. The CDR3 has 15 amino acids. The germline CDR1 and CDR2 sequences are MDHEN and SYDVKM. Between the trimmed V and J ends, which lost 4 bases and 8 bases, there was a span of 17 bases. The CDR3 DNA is TGTGCCAGCAGTTCCCCGACAGGCGTCGCGGAAAAACTGTTTTTT. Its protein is CASSSPTGVAEKLFF.

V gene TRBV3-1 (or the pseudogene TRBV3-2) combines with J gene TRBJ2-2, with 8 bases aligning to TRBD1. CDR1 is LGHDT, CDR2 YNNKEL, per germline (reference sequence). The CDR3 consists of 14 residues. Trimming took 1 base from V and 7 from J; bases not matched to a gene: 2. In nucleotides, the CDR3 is TGTGCCAGCAGCCAAGCACAGGGGGACGGGGAGCTGTTTTTT. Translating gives CASSQAQGDGELFF.

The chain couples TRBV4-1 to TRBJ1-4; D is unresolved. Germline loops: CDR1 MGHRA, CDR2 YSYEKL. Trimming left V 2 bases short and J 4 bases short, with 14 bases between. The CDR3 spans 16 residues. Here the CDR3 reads CASSQPLGKNNEKLFF. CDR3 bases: TGCGCCAGCAGCCAACCTCTCGGGAAAAATAATGAAAAACTGTTTTTT.

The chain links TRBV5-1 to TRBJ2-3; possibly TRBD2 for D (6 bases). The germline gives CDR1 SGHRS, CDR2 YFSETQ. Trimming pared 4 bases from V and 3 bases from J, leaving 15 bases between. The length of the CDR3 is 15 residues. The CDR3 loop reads CASSTERRGTDTQYF. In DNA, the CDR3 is TGCGCCAGCAGCACCGAGCGGAGGGGTACAGATACGCAGTATTTT.

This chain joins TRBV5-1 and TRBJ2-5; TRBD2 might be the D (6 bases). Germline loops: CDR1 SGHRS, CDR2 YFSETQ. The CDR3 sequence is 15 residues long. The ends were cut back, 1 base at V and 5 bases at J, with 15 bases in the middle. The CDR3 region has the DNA TGCGCCAGCAGCTTGCCCGGGGGAGTTTTGGAGACCCAGTACTTC. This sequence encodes CASSLPGGVLETQYF.

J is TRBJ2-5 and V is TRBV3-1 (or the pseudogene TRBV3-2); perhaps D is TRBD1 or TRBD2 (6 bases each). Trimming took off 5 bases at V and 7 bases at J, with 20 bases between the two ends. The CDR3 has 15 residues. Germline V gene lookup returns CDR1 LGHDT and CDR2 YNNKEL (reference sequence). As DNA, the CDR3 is TGTGCCAGCAGCGCCCGCCCCTGGGGGGCGGTGACCCAGTACTTC. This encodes CASSARPWGAVTQYF.

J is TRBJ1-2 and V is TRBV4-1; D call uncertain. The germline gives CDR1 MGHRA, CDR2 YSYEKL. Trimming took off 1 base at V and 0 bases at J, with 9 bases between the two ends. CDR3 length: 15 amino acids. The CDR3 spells CASSQATRANYGYTF. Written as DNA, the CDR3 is TGCGCCAGCAGCCAAGCGACAAGAGCTAACTATGGCTACACCTTC.

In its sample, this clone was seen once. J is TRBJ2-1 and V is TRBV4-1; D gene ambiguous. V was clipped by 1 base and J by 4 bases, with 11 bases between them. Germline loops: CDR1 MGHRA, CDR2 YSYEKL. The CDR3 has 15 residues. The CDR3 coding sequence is TGCGCCAGCAGCCAAGTTGCACAGCCATACAATGAGCAGTTCTTC. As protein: CASSQVAQPYNEQFF.

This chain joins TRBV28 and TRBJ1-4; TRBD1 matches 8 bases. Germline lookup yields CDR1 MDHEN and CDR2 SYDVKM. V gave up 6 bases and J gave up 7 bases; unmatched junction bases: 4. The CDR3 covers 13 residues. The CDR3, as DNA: TGTGCCAGCAGGACAGGGGCAGGTGAAAAACTGTTTTTT. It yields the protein CASRTGAGEKLFF.

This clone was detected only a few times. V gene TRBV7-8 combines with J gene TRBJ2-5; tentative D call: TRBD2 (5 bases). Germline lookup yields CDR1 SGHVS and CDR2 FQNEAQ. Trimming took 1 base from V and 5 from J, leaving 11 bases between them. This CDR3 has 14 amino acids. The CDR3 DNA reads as TGTGCCAGCAGCTTAGTAAGAGGGTTGGAGACCCAGTACTTC. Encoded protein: CASSLVRGLETQYF.

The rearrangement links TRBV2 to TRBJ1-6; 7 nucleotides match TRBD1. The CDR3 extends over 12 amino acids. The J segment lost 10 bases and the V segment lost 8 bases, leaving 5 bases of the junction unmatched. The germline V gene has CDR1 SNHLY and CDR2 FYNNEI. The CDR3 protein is CASGTVRSPLHF. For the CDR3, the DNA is TGTGCCAGCGGGACAGTAAGATCACCCCTCCACTTT.

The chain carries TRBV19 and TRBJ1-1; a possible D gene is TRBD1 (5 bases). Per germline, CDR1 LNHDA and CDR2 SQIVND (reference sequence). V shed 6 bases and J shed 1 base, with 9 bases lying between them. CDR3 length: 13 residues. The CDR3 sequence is CASRGPWNTEAFF. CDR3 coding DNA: TGTGCCAGTAGGGGACCGTGGAACACTGAAGCTTTCTTT.

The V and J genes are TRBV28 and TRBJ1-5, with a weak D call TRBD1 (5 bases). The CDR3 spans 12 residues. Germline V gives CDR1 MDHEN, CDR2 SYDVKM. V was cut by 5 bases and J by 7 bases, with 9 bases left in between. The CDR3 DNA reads TGTGCCAGCAGTGGGGCAGCGCAGCCCCAGCATTTT. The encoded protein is CASSGAAQPQHF.